The clone carrying this T cell receptor (beta chain) was found once. This record belongs to a study of blood T cell repertoires in COVID-19. Study-level background: Samples of COVID-19 (acute and convalescent) were obtained from the United States, Italy and Spain. Nucleic acid was either cDNA or gDNA, and it came from T cells, B-cell-depleted T cells, or PBMCs.

As processed by the authors: Cell counts per sample came from amplifying reference gene primers. Profiled with immunoSEQ multiplex PCR; TCRdb holds only in-frame clones, not every one. V, J and clone size were drawn from that table, and D and trimming were deduced from the DNA. This sample yields over 95,000 clones, of which more than 80% are seen a single time; roughly 5% belongs to the top ten. Followed over time, Seattle patients had been enrolled while infection was active. Trimming took off 8 bases at V and 10 bases at J, with 11 bases between the two ends. The germline V gene encodes CDR1 MGHDK and CDR2 SYGVNS. This CDR3 has 11 residues.

V and J are TRBV25-1 and TRBJ1-4, with D possibly matching TRBD1 (5 bases). Material for sequencing was peripheral blood. The sequence was collected from a woman aged 55-70 years with COVID-19, enrolled during active disease. CDR3 residues: CASGAGGKLFF. CDR3 in DNA: TGTGCCAGCGGGGCCGGGGGAAAACTGTTTTTT.